One sample yielded the 9 T cell receptor beta chains listed below, sequenced in a study of blood T cells in healthy people across ages. A sample-barcoded 5' primer and a J-beta primer mix were used in a second PCR of roughly 6 to 11 cycles. Each CDR3 protein gets one entry after TCRdb re-called the 5' RACE reads with MiXCR. The sample contains some 550,000 distinct CDR3 sequences, less than 60% of which appear only once. Sequencing input: blood. Receptors originate from an older man in good health.

This clonotype came up a few times. The genes are TRBV19 and TRBJ2-7, with 10 bases fitting TRBD2. J was trimmed by 1 base and V by 3 bases; bases with no gene match: 3. This CDR3 region has 15 residues. The germline V gene has CDR1 LNHDA and CDR2 SQIVND (reference sequence). CDR3: CASSIGTSESYEQYF. Written as DNA, the CDR3 is TGTGCCAGTAGTATTGGGACTAGCGAGTCCTACGAGCAGTACTTC.

This clonotype was detected a few times. The chain uses TRBV2 and TRBJ2-2; no firm D call. The germline gives CDR1 SNHLY, CDR2 FYNNEI. V was shortened by 7 bases and J by 0 bases, with 9 bases between the two germline ends. The CDR3 is made up of 14 amino acids. The CDR3 nucleotides read TGTGCCAGCATTCGCGGTTCGAACACCGGGGAGCTGTTTTTT. This codes for CASIRGSNTGELFF.

This chain connects TRBV6-2 or TRBV6-3 to TRBJ2-7; 12 bases line up with TRBD2. The J segment lost 2 bases and the V segment lost 5 bases, leaving 4 bases of the junction unmatched. Germline V lookup: CDR1 MNHEY, CDR2 SVGEGT. The CDR3 runs to 15 residues. CDR3 in amino acids: CASSRTSGTPYEQYF. DNA for the CDR3: TGTGCCAGCAGTCGGACTAGCGGGACCCCCTACGAGCAGTACTTC.

This clonotype was recorded a few times. This may be a read error, as it is one base from a much larger clone. The V gene is TRBV7-2, the J gene TRBJ1-2; D uncertain. Germline loops: CDR1 SGHTA, CDR2 FQGNSA. CDR3 length: 11 residues. The CDR3 nucleotides read TGTGCCAGCAGCTTAGTGGGTGGCCACACCTTC. It is translated as CASSLVGGHTF.

The gene calls are TRBV20-1 and TRBJ2-5; D is undetermined. CDR3 length: 16 residues. The germline CDR1 and CDR2 sequences are DFQATT and SNEGSKA (reference sequence). The V and J ends lost 0 bases and 4 bases respectively, with 18 bases between them. This CDR3 reads CSARDIKRGGRETQYF. CDR3 DNA sequence: TGCAGTGCTAGAGACATCAAACGTGGTGGTCGAGAGACCCAGTACTTC.

In its sample, this clonotype was seen a few times. J is TRBJ1-5 and V is TRBV29-1; tentatively, D is TRBD1 (5 bases). V lost 4 bases to trimming and J lost 5 bases, with 9 bases between them. CDR1 is SQVTM and CDR2 is ANQGSEA in the germline V gene. The CDR3 is 12 residues long. The DNA of the CDR3 is TGCAGCGTTGTTTCGGGGGATCAGCCCCAGCATTTT. Its protein is CSVVSGDQPQHF.

The rearrangement links TRBV4-2 to TRBJ2-5, with TRBD2 matching 9 bases. V dropped 1 base and J dropped 5; count of bases not matched to a gene: 5. CDR3 length: 15 amino acids. Germline-derived CDR1 and CDR2 are LGHNA and YNFKEQ. The CDR3 DNA is TGTGCCAGCAGCCAAGGTTCTAGCGGGGTTGAGACCCAGTACTTC. Encoded protein: CASSQGSSGVETQYF.

This clonotype was counted once. This may be a read error: a much more frequent sequence differs by one nucleotide. This chain connects TRBV18 to TRBJ1-2; D possibly corresponds to TRBD1 (6 bases). Trimming pared 2 bases from V and 7 bases from J, leaving 20 bases between. The CDR3 has 16 residues. The V gene's germline CDR1 is KGHSH and CDR2 LQKENI. CDR3 amino acids: CASSPNEQVQGCGYTF. Here the CDR3 DNA reads TGTGCCAGCTCACCAAACGAGCAGGTACAGGGTTGTGGCTACACCTTC.

This chain joins TRBV24-1 and TRBJ2-1; the D call may be TRBD1 or TRBD2 (5 bases each). Near its end, the DNA agrees better with TRBJ2-7, so the J call may be wrong. Germline CDR1 KGHDR, CDR2 SFDVKD. The CDR3 contains 14 residues. The CDR3 protein is CATKGAGSYNEQYF. CDR3 in DNA: TGTGCCACCAAAGGGGCGGGCTCCTACAATGAGCAGTACTTC.